This is a list of T cell receptor beta chains from one sample in a study of blood T cell repertoires in COVID-19. Libraries were prepared by immunoSEQ multiplex PCR; TCRdb keeps only in-frame clonotypes and omits some of them. The table shows some 290,000 clones, with 83% occurring only once. The sequenced sample consisted of peripheral blood. The source is a man between 60 and 70 years old who had recovered from COVID-19. Both conserved end residues are part of each CDR3. The order of the fields is D gene, J gene, CDR3 length, V gene, clone size, CDR3 protein, CDR3 DNA. D genes are given only for firm matches. Not every row has a clone size; where given, it reads once, few, many or a size class.

d_call: TRBD1; j_call: TRBJ2-5; cdr3_length: 20; v_call: TRBV4-1; clone_size: -; cdr3_aa: CASSLISIVGVTGLGETQYF; cdr3_nt: TGCGCCAGCAGCCTAATTTCAATAGTTGGGGTGACAGGGCTCGGGGAGACCCAGTACTTC
d_call: -; j_call: TRBJ1-6; cdr3_length: 20; v_call: TRBV3-1/TRBV3-2; clone_size: -; cdr3_aa: CASSRYPPARASSYNSPLHF; cdr3_nt: TGTGCCAGCAGCCGATATCCCCCGGCCAGGGCGAGCTCCTATAATTCACCCCTCCACTTT
d_call: -; j_call: TRBJ1-2; cdr3_length: 15; v_call: TRBV19; clone_size: few; cdr3_aa: CASSSRTEVNYGYTF; cdr3_nt: TGTGCCAGTAGTAGCAGGACAGAAGTTAACTATGGCTACACCTTC
d_call: -; j_call: TRBJ1-4; cdr3_length: 14; v_call: TRBV28; clone_size: -; cdr3_aa: CASSLVGGNEKLFF; cdr3_nt: TGTGCCAGCAGTTTAGTAGGAGGCAATGAAAAACTGTTTTTT
d_call: -; j_call: TRBJ2-6; cdr3_length: 17; v_call: TRBV14; clone_size: -; cdr3_aa: CASSPRYNPAGANVLTF; cdr3_nt: TGTGCCAGCAGCCCCAGATATAACCCCGCTGGGGCCAACGTCCTGACTTTC
d_call: TRBD2; j_call: TRBJ2-2; cdr3_length: 17; v_call: TRBV4-2; clone_size: -; cdr3_aa: CASRNLAGGLKAGELFF; cdr3_nt: TGTGCCAGCAGGAATTTAGCGGGGGGGCTTAAGGCCGGGGAGCTGTTTTTT
d_call: TRBD1; j_call: TRBJ1-2; cdr3_length: 17; v_call: TRBV5-1; clone_size: -; cdr3_aa: CASTRKGAGTSISVYTF; cdr3_nt: TGCGCCAGCACTCGGAAGGGGGCCGGAACCTCGATATCGGTATACACCTTC
d_call: -; j_call: TRBJ1-5; cdr3_length: 15; v_call: TRBV7-8; clone_size: -; cdr3_aa: CASSLTWGDNQPQHF; cdr3_nt: TGTGCCAGCAGCTTAACTTGGGGAGACAATCAGCCCCAGCATTTT
d_call: -; j_call: TRBJ1-1; cdr3_length: 15; v_call: TRBV18; clone_size: few; cdr3_aa: CASSRGGGRNTEAFF; cdr3_nt: TGTGCCAGCTCACGCGGCGGGGGGCGGAACACTGAAGCTTTCTTT
d_call: -; j_call: TRBJ2-5; cdr3_length: 11; v_call: TRBV24-1; clone_size: -; cdr3_aa: CATSALETQYF; cdr3_nt: TGTGCCACCAGTGCTCTAGAGACCCAGTACTTC
d_call: -; j_call: TRBJ2-1; cdr3_length: 13; v_call: TRBV7-2; clone_size: few; cdr3_aa: CASSSRTYNEQFF; cdr3_nt: TGTGCCAGCAGCTCGAGAACCTACAATGAGCAGTTCTTC
d_call: -; j_call: TRBJ1-2; cdr3_length: 12; v_call: TRBV24-1; clone_size: -; cdr3_aa: CATSDANYGYTF; cdr3_nt: TGTGCCACCAGTGACGCTAACTATGGCTACACCTTC
d_call: TRBD2; j_call: TRBJ2-5; cdr3_length: 16; v_call: TRBV14; clone_size: -; cdr3_aa: CASSQDVLAAQETQYF; cdr3_nt: TGTGCCAGCAGCCAAGACGTTCTAGCGGCCCAAGAGACCCAGTACTTC
d_call: -; j_call: TRBJ1-1; cdr3_length: 13; v_call: TRBV30; clone_size: -; cdr3_aa: CACSRGMNTEAFF; cdr3_nt: TGTGCCTGTTCGCGGGGGATGAACACTGAAGCTTTCTTT
d_call: TRBD2; j_call: TRBJ2-3; cdr3_length: 15; v_call: TRBV19; clone_size: -; cdr3_aa: CASSSSRAGGDTQYF; cdr3_nt: TGTGCCAGTAGTTCTTCTCGGGCGGGGGGAGATACGCAGTATTTT
d_call: TRBD1; j_call: TRBJ2-7; cdr3_length: 14; v_call: TRBV28; clone_size: -; cdr3_aa: CASRPPGTAYEQYF; cdr3_nt: TGTGCCAGCAGGCCCCCCGGGACAGCCTACGAGCAGTACTTC
d_call: TRBD1; j_call: TRBJ2-7; cdr3_length: 13; v_call: TRBV5-1; clone_size: once; cdr3_aa: CASSATGTYEQYF; cdr3_nt: TGCGCCAGCAGCGCGACAGGGACCTACGAGCAGTACTTC
d_call: -; j_call: TRBJ2-3; cdr3_length: 16; v_call: TRBV5-1; clone_size: -; cdr3_aa: CASSPSTQGSTDTQYF; cdr3_nt: TGCGCCAGCAGCCCATCCACACAGGGTAGCACAGATACGCAGTATTTT
d_call: -; j_call: TRBJ1-1; cdr3_length: 13; v_call: TRBV7-8; clone_size: -; cdr3_aa: CASSSREALEAFF; cdr3_nt: TGTGCCAGCAGCTCTCGGGAAGCACTTGAAGCTTTCTTT
d_call: TRBD1; j_call: TRBJ2-1; cdr3_length: 15; v_call: TRBV5-1; clone_size: -; cdr3_aa: CASSLGGTGNGEQFF; cdr3_nt: TGCGCCAGCAGCTTGGGGGGGACAGGGAACGGTGAGCAGTTCTTC
d_call: TRBD2; j_call: TRBJ2-3; cdr3_length: 16; v_call: TRBV5-1; clone_size: -; cdr3_aa: CASSLLPSGSTDTQYF; cdr3_nt: TGCGCCAGCAGCTTACTCCCTAGCGGGAGCACAGATACGCAGTATTTT
d_call: -; j_call: TRBJ2-1; cdr3_length: 18; v_call: TRBV27; clone_size: -; cdr3_aa: CASSFNPIGAGSYNEQFF; cdr3_nt: TGTGCCAGCAGTTTTAACCCGATTGGTGCGGGGTCCTACAATGAGCAGTTCTTC
d_call: -; j_call: TRBJ1-5; cdr3_length: 15; v_call: TRBV7-8; clone_size: -; cdr3_aa: CASSLFRGGDQPQHF; cdr3_nt: TGTGCCAGCAGCTTATTCCGGGGAGGGGATCAGCCCCAGCATTTT
d_call: TRBD2; j_call: TRBJ2-1; cdr3_length: 16; v_call: TRBV24-1; clone_size: -; cdr3_aa: CATSDAAGDNYNEQFF; cdr3_nt: TGTGCCACCAGTGATGCAGCGGGGGACAACTACAATGAGCAGTTCTTC
d_call: TRBD2; j_call: TRBJ2-7; cdr3_length: 13; v_call: TRBV18; clone_size: -; cdr3_aa: CASSTSGSYEQYF; cdr3_nt: TGTGCCAGCTCAACTAGCGGGAGTTACGAGCAGTACTTC
d_call: -; j_call: TRBJ1-5; cdr3_length: 15; v_call: TRBV27; clone_size: few; cdr3_aa: CASSWDNSGNQPQHF; cdr3_nt: TGTGCCAGCAGTTGGGACAACAGTGGCAATCAGCCCCAGCATTTT
d_call: -; j_call: TRBJ2-7; cdr3_length: 15; v_call: TRBV27; clone_size: -; cdr3_aa: CASSLRGRGHYEQYF; cdr3_nt: TGTGCCAGCAGTTTAAGGGGTAGGGGACACTACGAGCAGTACTTC
d_call: -; j_call: TRBJ1-1; cdr3_length: 12; v_call: TRBV5-5; clone_size: many; cdr3_aa: CASSTVVGAAFF; cdr3_nt: TGTGCCAGCAGCACGGTGGTTGGGGCTGCTTTCTTT
d_call: -; j_call: TRBJ2-5; cdr3_length: 14; v_call: TRBV7-3; clone_size: -; cdr3_aa: CASSPYGAQETQYF; cdr3_nt: TGTGCCAGCAGCCCATACGGAGCCCAAGAGACCCAGTACTTC
d_call: TRBD1; j_call: TRBJ1-6; cdr3_length: 14; v_call: TRBV5-1; clone_size: -; cdr3_aa: CASREWTGDSPLHF; cdr3_nt: TGCGCCAGCAGGGAGTGGACAGGGGATTCACCCCTCCACTTT
d_call: TRBD1; j_call: TRBJ1-1; cdr3_length: 14; v_call: TRBV19; clone_size: few; cdr3_aa: CASSTKTGSTEAFF; cdr3_nt: TGTGCCAGTAGTACAAAGACAGGGAGCACTGAAGCTTTCTTT
d_call: TRBD2; j_call: TRBJ2-3; cdr3_length: 16; v_call: TRBV10-1; clone_size: once; cdr3_aa: CASSEEVGRNTDTQYF; cdr3_nt: TGCGCCAGCAGTGAAGAGGTCGGGAGGAACACAGATACGCAGTATTTT
d_call: -; j_call: TRBJ2-3; cdr3_length: 15; v_call: TRBV3-1/TRBV3-2; clone_size: -; cdr3_aa: CASSQDRSVTDTQYF; cdr3_nt: TGTGCCAGCAGCCAAGACAGGTCCGTCACAGATACGCAGTATTTT
d_call: TRBD1; j_call: TRBJ2-7; cdr3_length: 15; v_call: TRBV27; clone_size: once; cdr3_aa: CASSLSRQGSYEQYF; cdr3_nt: TGTGCCAGCAGTTTATCGAGACAGGGGAGCTACGAGCAGTACTTC
d_call: TRBD1; j_call: TRBJ2-7; cdr3_length: 19; v_call: TRBV15; clone_size: -; cdr3_aa: CATSGYTGQGARSSYEQYF; cdr3_nt: TGTGCCACCAGCGGTTACACTGGACAGGGGGCCAGAAGCTCCTACGAGCAGTACTTC
d_call: TRBD1; j_call: TRBJ1-2; cdr3_length: 15; v_call: TRBV20-1; clone_size: -; cdr3_aa: CSASGHRTGGDGYTF; cdr3_nt: TGCAGTGCTAGTGGACACCGAACAGGGGGCGATGGCTACACCTTC
d_call: -; j_call: TRBJ1-2; cdr3_length: 13; v_call: TRBV19; clone_size: -; cdr3_aa: CASVGVAVPGYTF; cdr3_nt: TGTGCCTCGGTGGGAGTGGCGGTGCCTGGCTACACCTTC
d_call: -; j_call: TRBJ2-1; cdr3_length: 13; v_call: TRBV28; clone_size: -; cdr3_aa: CASSLQGYNEQFF; cdr3_nt: TGTGCCAGCAGTTTACAGGGTTACAATGAGCAGTTCTTC
d_call: -; j_call: TRBJ2-7; cdr3_length: 15; v_call: TRBV18; clone_size: -; cdr3_aa: CASRSDRDNPYEQYF; cdr3_nt: TGTGCCAGCCGAAGCGACCGGGACAACCCCTACGAGCAGTACTTC
d_call: -; j_call: TRBJ2-1; cdr3_length: 16; v_call: TRBV2; clone_size: -; cdr3_aa: CASFRNAGAVHNEQFF; cdr3_nt: TGTGCCAGCTTCAGGAATGCGGGGGCCGTACACAATGAGCAGTTCTTC
d_call: -; j_call: TRBJ2-7; cdr3_length: 12; v_call: TRBV3-1/TRBV3-2; clone_size: -; cdr3_aa: CASSQVPGEQYF; cdr3_nt: TGTGCCAGCAGCCAAGTGCCGGGCGAGCAGTACTTC
d_call: -; j_call: TRBJ1-1; cdr3_length: 13; v_call: TRBV30; clone_size: -; cdr3_aa: CAWRRVGNTEAFF; cdr3_nt: TGTGCCTGGAGACGGGTGGGGAACACTGAAGCTTTCTTT
d_call: -; j_call: TRBJ1-2; cdr3_length: 14; v_call: TRBV30; clone_size: -; cdr3_aa: CAWTGTRANYGYTF; cdr3_nt: TGTGCCTGGACCGGGACACGGGCTAACTATGGCTACACCTTC
d_call: TRBD1; j_call: TRBJ2-2; cdr3_length: 15; v_call: TRBV28; clone_size: -; cdr3_aa: CASSPDRRNTGELFF; cdr3_nt: TGTGCCAGCAGCCCGGACAGGAGGAACACCGGGGAGCTGTTTTTT
d_call: -; j_call: TRBJ2-1; cdr3_length: 15; v_call: TRBV28; clone_size: -; cdr3_aa: CASSLGGNTNNEQFF; cdr3_nt: TGTGCCAGCAGTTTGGGCGGGAATACAAACAATGAGCAGTTCTTC
d_call: -; j_call: TRBJ2-3; cdr3_length: 13; v_call: TRBV15; clone_size: once; cdr3_aa: CATSRDPGDTQYF; cdr3_nt: TGTGCCACCAGCAGAGATCCGGGGGATACGCAGTATTTT
d_call: TRBD2; j_call: TRBJ2-1; cdr3_length: 14; v_call: TRBV5-1; clone_size: -; cdr3_aa: CASNSGGARNEQFF; cdr3_nt: TGCGCCAGCAATAGCGGGGGGGCCCGGAATGAGCAGTTCTTC
d_call: -; j_call: TRBJ1-4; cdr3_length: 14; v_call: TRBV4-1; clone_size: few; cdr3_aa: CASSQVTGLEKLFF; cdr3_nt: TGCGCCAGCAGCCAAGTCACAGGGTTAGAAAAACTGTTTTTT
d_call: -; j_call: TRBJ1-5; cdr3_length: 11; v_call: TRBV28; clone_size: -; cdr3_aa: CASSQGQPQHF; cdr3_nt: TGTGCCAGCAGTCAGGGTCAGCCCCAGCATTTT
d_call: TRBD1; j_call: TRBJ2-5; cdr3_length: 15; v_call: TRBV29-1; clone_size: few; cdr3_aa: CSVATGTGGRETQYF; cdr3_nt: TGCAGCGTAGCTACCGGGACAGGGGGCCGGGAGACCCAGTACTTC
d_call: TRBD1; j_call: TRBJ1-3; cdr3_length: 19; v_call: TRBV30; clone_size: -; cdr3_aa: CAWSKRLLTGVLSGNTIYF; cdr3_nt: TGTGCCTGGAGCAAACGGCTTCTTACAGGGGTATTAAGTGGAAACACCATATATTTT
d_call: -; j_call: TRBJ1-2; cdr3_length: 12; v_call: TRBV6-5; clone_size: -; cdr3_aa: CANGGIFYGYTF; cdr3_nt: TGTGCCAACGGAGGGATTTTCTATGGCTACACCTTC